This T cell receptor beta chain came from a study of shared T cell receptors in the human thymus. There are 16 residues in the CDR3. J lost 4 bases, V lost 4 bases, and 9 bases had no gene match. Germline V gene sequence: CDR1 MDHEN, CDR2 SYDVKM. TCRdb's copy holds only in-frame clones and misses some; the assay was immunoSEQ multiplex PCR. The data hold hundreds of thousands of clones, with 70% to 90% observed a single time. The sample was also reused in another study, on human thymus T cells. Per that study: Among the donors, all were healthy Finnish infants having corrective surgery for congenital heart defects. Thymic as well as blood repertoires seemed to favor certain V and J genes unevenly. Thymic repertoires from unrelated individuals overlapped highly, related research reported.

Sequencing was performed on thymocytes. The source of this sequence is a boy less than two years old with a congenital heart defect. The rearrangement links TRBV28 to TRBJ1-5, with TRBD1 matching 8 bases. CDR3 in DNA: TGTGCCAGCAGTTCCGCGCGGACAGGGATAAATCAGCCCCAGCATTTT. Protein sequence: CASSSARTGINQPQHF.